One and the same sample provided the 23 T cell receptor beta chains below, sequenced in a study of human T cells and chemical hapten exposure. TCRdb used MiXCR to reprocess the RACE reads, holding one entry per CDR3 protein. Of about 77,000 distinct CDR3 sequences listed, approximately 15% are singletons. Time point: pre-sensitization, week 0. Specified treatment: therapeutic diphenylcyclopropenone sensitization with weekly scalp DPC. The source material was whole blood, sampled in connection with sensitization to the hapten diphenylcyclopropenone (DPC). Receptor source: a woman aged 45-59 years with alopecia areata. Some clones in this sample may be carry-over from other donors' samples.

This clonotype was recorded a few times. This sequence joins TRBV25-1 and TRBJ1-1; 8 nucleotides agree with TRBD1. The V and J ends lost 4 bases and 4 bases, in that order; junction bases with no gene match: 5. The CDR3 totals 14 residues. The V gene's germline CDR1 is MGHDK and CDR2 SYGVNS. The CDR3 coding sequence is TGTGCCAGCAGTGTTAACAGGGGGAGCACTGAAGCTTTCTTT. Its protein product is CASSVNRGSTEAFF.

This chain links TRBV6-1 with TRBJ2-3; TRBD2 agrees at 13 bases. The CDR3 length is 16 residues. CDR1 and CDR2 (germline): MNHNS, SASEGT. V shed 6 bases and J 4 bases; nucleotides not matched to a gene: 7. In DNA form, the CDR3 reads TGTGCCAGCAGCAATTCCGGGACTAGCGGGGCAGATACGCAGTATTTT. Amino acids: CASSNSGTSGADTQYF.

The table lists this clonotype with many counts. The gene calls are TRBV6-6 and TRBJ2-5; tentatively, D is TRBD1 or TRBD2 (5 bases each). The length of the CDR3 is 12 residues. Germline lookup yields CDR1 MNHNY and CDR2 SVGAGI (reference sequence). V was shortened by 8 bases and J by 4 bases, with 11 bases between the two germline ends. DNA for the CDR3: TGTGCCAGCCGGACCGGGGCAGAGACCCAGTACTTC. It is translated as CASRTGAETQYF.

This clonotype was seen more than once but under ten times. The rearrangement joins TRBV3-1 to TRBJ2-2, with TRBD2 identical over 11 bases. V dropped 4 bases and J dropped 3; count of bases not matched to a gene: 1. The CDR3 runs 15 residues. Germline CDR1 reads LGHDT; CDR2 reads YNNKEL (reference sequence). This chain's CDR3 is CASSLGLADTGELFF. The CDR3 DNA follows: TGTGCCAGCAGCCTGGGACTAGCGGACACCGGGGAGCTGTTTTTT.

The V gene is TRBV2, the J gene TRBJ1-2; no firm D call. V was pared by 5 bases and J by 4 bases, with 14 bases between. The CDR3 consists of 14 residues. The germline V gene has CDR1 SNHLY and CDR2 FYNNEI. This CDR3 is CASSPRARGYGYTF. The CDR3 DNA is TGTGCCAGCAGTCCGAGGGCGCGGGGCTATGGCTACACCTTC.

This clonotype is medium-sized. CDR3: CSAPLQPGSETQYF. The CDR3 bases are TGCAGTGCTCCCCTCCAACCGGGGTCGGAGACCCAGTACTTC. The rearrangement joins TRBV20-1 to TRBJ2-5; a weak D match, TRBD2 (5 bases). Trimming removed 5 bases at V and 5 bases at J, with 18 bases between. Germline CDR1 is DFQATT and CDR2 is SNEGSKA (reference sequence). The CDR3 contains 14 residues.

A few counts support this clonotype. This chain links TRBV6-6 with TRBJ2-2, with no clear D. The CDR3 covers 12 residues. The V end was cut by 0 bases, the J end by 5 bases, with 1 base between. Germline CDR1 is MNHNY and CDR2 is SVGAGI (reference sequence). CDR3 in amino acids: CASSYSTGELFF. CDR3 nucleotide sequence: TGTGCCAGCAGTTACTCGACCGGGGAGCTGTTTTTT.

This clonotype has ten or more counts. The V and J genes are TRBV2 and TRBJ1-5; no reliable D call. Germline V gene lookup returns CDR1 SNHLY and CDR2 FYNNEI. This CDR3 contains 13 residues. Trimming cost V 2 bases and J 7 bases, with 9 bases left between them. CDR3 in DNA: TGTGCCAGCAGTGAATTGAAGGCGCAGCCCCAGCATTTT. It translates to CASSELKAQPQHF. The whole variable domain, filled in from reference TRBV2 and TRBJ1-5, reads EPEVTQTPSHQVTQMGQEVILRCVPISNHLYFYWYRQILGQKVEFLVSFYNNEISEKSEIFDDQFSVERPDGSNFTLKIRSTKLEDSAMYFCASSELKAQPQHFGDGTRLSIL.

The V and J genes are TRBV5-4 and TRBJ2-7; possibly TRBD1 for D (6 bases). Between the trimmed V and J ends, which lost 6 bases and 2 bases, there was a span of 15 bases. The germline gives CDR1 SGHNT, CDR2 YYREEE (reference sequence). This CDR3 spans 14 amino acids. The CDR3 DNA reads TGTGCCAGCAACGACGCGCAGGGGCCCTACGAGCAGTACTTC. Protein sequence: CASNDAQGPYEQYF.

The chain links TRBV9 to TRBJ1-2; TRBD1 matches at 10 bases. J lost 7 bases, V lost 0 bases, and 15 bases had no gene match. CDR3 length: 18 residues. Looked up from germline, CDR1 is SGDLS and CDR2 is YYNGEE. This CDR3 is CASSVALVGTGVYGGYTF. In DNA form, the CDR3 reads TGTGCCAGCAGCGTAGCTTTGGTCGGGACAGGGGTTTACGGTGGCTACACCTTC.

This clonotype was detected a few times. The chain employs TRBV29-1 and TRBJ2-7; D is unclear. The CDR3 covers 11 residues. V lost 0 bases and J 2 bases, leaving 2 bases between the germline ends. Germline lookup yields CDR1 SQVTM and CDR2 ANQGSEA. As DNA, the CDR3 is TGCAGCGTTGAAGATGCCTACGAGCAGTACTTC. This sequence encodes CSVEDAYEQYF.

The chain is built from TRBV28 and TRBJ2-5; D uncertain. Trimming took 6 bases from V and 4 from J, leaving 15 bases between them. Looked up from germline, CDR1 is MDHEN and CDR2 is SYDVKM. There are 14 residues in the CDR3. The CDR3 reads CASSARRRSETQYF. Written as DNA, the CDR3 is TGTGCCAGCAGCGCCAGACGGAGATCAGAGACCCAGTACTTC.

CDR3 sequence: CASSQVAANTGELFF. Here the CDR3 DNA reads TGCGCCAGCAGCCAAGTTGCTGCGAACACCGGGGAGCTGTTTTTT. The chain joins TRBV4-3 to TRBJ2-2; D gene unclear. The CDR3 extends over 15 amino acids. The ends were cut back, 1 base at V and 0 bases at J, with 6 bases in the middle. Germline lookup yields CDR1 LGHNA and CDR2 YSLEER.

The chain carries TRBV18 and TRBJ1-5; TRBD1 matches at 7 bases. Germline V gene sequence: CDR1 KGHSH, CDR2 LQKENI. The CDR3 is made up of 14 amino acids. The V segment lost 5 bases and the J segment 5 bases; nucleotides outside the gene matches: 6. CDR3 DNA sequence: TGTGCCAGCTCAGGACCTACAGGGGATCAGCCCCAGCATTTT. This codes for CASSGPTGDQPQHF.

This clonotype has a handful of counts. This rearrangement joins TRBV7-2 to TRBJ2-2, with 8 nucleotides matching TRBD2. The CDR3 runs 16 residues. Germline lookup yields CDR1 SGHTA and CDR2 FQGNSA. The V and J ends lost 3 bases and 0 bases, in that order; junction bases with no gene match: 3. CDR3 sequence reads: CASSFWGLANTGELFF. The CDR3 DNA reads TGTGCCAGCAGCTTCTGGGGACTAGCGAACACCGGGGAGCTGTTTTTT.

The chain couples TRBV7-2 to TRBJ2-1, with D tentatively TRBD2 (6 bases). CDR3 length: 16 residues. The V end was cut by 5 bases, the J end by 6 bases, with 20 bases between. Germline V gene data show CDR1 as SGHTA and CDR2 as FQGNSA. Here the CDR3 reads CASSLLGGALGNEQFF. In DNA form, the CDR3 reads TGTGCCAGCAGCCTCTTGGGGGGTGCTCTTGGCAATGAGCAGTTCTTC. The full variable domain, completed using reference TRBV7-2 and TRBJ2-1, is GAGVSQSPSNKVTEKGKDVELRCDPISGHTALYWYRQSLGQGLEFLIYFQGNSAPDKSGLPSDRFSAERTGGSVSTLTIQRTQQEDSAVYLCASSLLGGALGNEQFFGPGTRLTVL.

This chain connects TRBV6-6 to TRBJ1-5; a possible D gene is TRBD1 (6 bases). V lost 5 bases and J lost 6, with 14 bases in between. CDR1 MNHNY and CDR2 SVGAGI come from the germline V gene (reference sequence). The CDR3 extends over 14 amino acids. The CDR3 here is CASSPQGSVQPQHF. The CDR3 nucleotides read TGTGCCAGCAGTCCACAGGGATCAGTTCAGCCCCAGCATTTT.

The chain combines TRBV2 with TRBJ2-5, with 10 bases that match TRBD2. Germline assignment: CDR1 SNHLY and CDR2 FYNNEI. CDR3 length equals 14 residues. V was pared by 8 bases and J by 0 bases, with 3 bases of the junction left unmatched. The CDR3 loop reads CASRTSGHQETQYF. For the CDR3, the DNA is TGTGCCAGCCGGACTAGCGGACACCAAGAGACCCAGTACTTC.

This clonotype was seen more than once but under ten times. This chain joins TRBV18 and TRBJ1-4, with D unclear. Per the germline V gene, CDR1 is KGHSH and CDR2 is LQKENI. CDR3 length: 13 residues. Between the trimmed V and J ends, which lost 6 bases and 5 bases, there was a span of 10 bases. The CDR3 nucleotides are TGTGCCAGCTCGACCAACTCAAATGAAAAACTGTTTTTT. Its translation: CASSTNSNEKLFF.

The sample holds one count of this clonotype. The junction departs from the called germline gene at one end, perhaps through a read error. The V and J genes are TRBV7-2 and TRBJ2-4; D might be TRBD2 (5 bases). The germline V gene encodes CDR1 SGHTA and CDR2 FQGNSA. CDR3 size: 12 residues. This chain's CDR3 is CASSSPPRGPTF. CDR3 DNA sequence: TGTGCCAGCAGCTCTCCCCCGCGCGGGCCTACCTTC.

The V gene is TRBV11-2, the J gene TRBJ2-1, with D maybe TRBD2 (6 bases). Germline V gene lookup returns CDR1 SGHAT and CDR2 FQNNGV. CDR3 length: 12 residues. V dropped 6 bases and J dropped 8 bases, with 11 bases sitting between them. This chain's CDR3 is CASRRTGDEQFF. The DNA of the CDR3 is TGTGCCAGCAGACGAACGGGGGATGAGCAGTTCTTC.

This clonotype was picked up many times. The rearrangement links TRBV19 to TRBJ2-6; tentative D call: TRBD1 (6 bases). V was cut by 4 bases and J by 1 base, with 8 bases left in between. CDR1 is LNHDA and CDR2 is SQIVND in the germline V gene (reference sequence). The CDR3 covers 15 residues. The CDR3 protein is CASSSTGSGANVLTF. CDR3 DNA: TGTGCCAGTAGTAGTACAGGGTCTGGGGCCAACGTCCTGACTTTC.

This clonotype was seen a handful of times. The J gene is TRBJ2-6, the V gene TRBV20-1; D gene uncertain. Germline V lookup: CDR1 DFQATT, CDR2 SNEGSKA (reference sequence). The CDR3 spans 14 residues. The germline V and J ends were trimmed by 0 bases and 0 bases, with 3 bases remaining between them. CDR3 in amino acids: CSARDLSGANVLTF. DNA of the CDR3: TGCAGTGCTAGAGATCTCTCTGGGGCCAACGTCCTGACTTTC.